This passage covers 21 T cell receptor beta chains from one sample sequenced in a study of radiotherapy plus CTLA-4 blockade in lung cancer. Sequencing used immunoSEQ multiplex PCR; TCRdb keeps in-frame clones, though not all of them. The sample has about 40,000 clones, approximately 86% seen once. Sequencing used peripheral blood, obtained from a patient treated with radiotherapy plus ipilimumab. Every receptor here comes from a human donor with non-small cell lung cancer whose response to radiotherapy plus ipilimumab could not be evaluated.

CDR3 sequence (DNA): TGTGCCAGCTCACGGACCCAACAGGGAGAGCAGTACTTC. It codes for CASSRTQQGEQYF. V and J are TRBV18 and TRBJ2-7, with D perhaps matching TRBD1 (6 bases). The V gene lost 4 bases and the J gene lost 7 bases, with 14 bases spanning the gap. Per germline, CDR1 KGHSH and CDR2 LQKENI. The CDR3 contains 13 residues.

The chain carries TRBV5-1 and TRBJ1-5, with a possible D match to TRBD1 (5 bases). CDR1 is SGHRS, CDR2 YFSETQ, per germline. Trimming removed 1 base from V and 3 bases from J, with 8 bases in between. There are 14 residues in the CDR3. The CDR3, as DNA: TGCGCCAGCAGCTTGTCAGGGAACAATCAGCCCCAGCATTTT. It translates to CASSLSGNNQPQHF.

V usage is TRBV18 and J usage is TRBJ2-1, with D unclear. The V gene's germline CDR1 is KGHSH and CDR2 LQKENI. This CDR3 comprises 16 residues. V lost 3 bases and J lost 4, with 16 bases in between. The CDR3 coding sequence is TGTGCCAGCTCACCCACTCTAGTAAAGAGGTACAATGAGCAGTTCTTC. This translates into CASSPTLVKRYNEQFF.

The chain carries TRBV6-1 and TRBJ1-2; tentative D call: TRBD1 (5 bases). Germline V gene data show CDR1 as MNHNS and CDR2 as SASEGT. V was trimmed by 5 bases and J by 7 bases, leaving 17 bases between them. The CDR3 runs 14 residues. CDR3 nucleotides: TGTGCCAGCAGTTCGCCCCGGGGGGTTTCTGGCTACACCTTC. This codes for CASSSPRGVSGYTF.

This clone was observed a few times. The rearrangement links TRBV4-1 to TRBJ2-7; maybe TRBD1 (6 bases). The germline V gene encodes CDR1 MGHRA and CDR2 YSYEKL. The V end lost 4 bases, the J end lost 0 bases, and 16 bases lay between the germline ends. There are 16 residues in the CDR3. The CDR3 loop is CASSRLGDIGSYEQYF. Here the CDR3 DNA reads TGCGCCAGCAGCCGATTGGGGGACATCGGCTCCTACGAGCAGTACTTC.

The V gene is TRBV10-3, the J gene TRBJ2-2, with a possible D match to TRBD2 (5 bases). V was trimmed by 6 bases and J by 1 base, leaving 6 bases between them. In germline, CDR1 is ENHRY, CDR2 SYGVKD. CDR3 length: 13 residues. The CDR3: CAISGMNTGELFF. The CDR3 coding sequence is TGTGCCATCAGCGGGATGAACACCGGGGAGCTGTTTTTT.

For the CDR3, the DNA is TGTGCCAGCTCACCTACCGGGACAGGGGATCGTCAGCCCCAGCATTTT. Residues: CASSPTGTGDRQPQHF. The chain joins TRBV18 to TRBJ1-5; 10 nucleotides agree with TRBD1. Unmatched junction bases numbered 8, after V lost 3 bases and J lost 6 bases. Germline V lookup: CDR1 KGHSH, CDR2 LQKENI. This CDR3 spans 16 amino acids. The complete variable domain, with remaining parts taken from reference TRBV18 and TRBJ1-5, reads NAGVMQNPRHLVRRRGQEARLRCSPMKGHSHVYWYRQLPEEGLKFMVYLQKENIIDESGMPKERFSAEFPKEGPSILRIQQVVRGDSAAYFCASSPTGTGDRQPQHFGDGTRLSIL.

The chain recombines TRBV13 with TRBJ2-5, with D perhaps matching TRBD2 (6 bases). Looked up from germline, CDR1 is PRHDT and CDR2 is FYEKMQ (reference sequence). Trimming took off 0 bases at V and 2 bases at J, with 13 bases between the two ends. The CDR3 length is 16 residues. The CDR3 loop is CASSLGGVAGQETQYF. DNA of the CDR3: TGTGCCAGCAGCTTAGGCGGGGTCGCGGGACAAGAGACCCAGTACTTC.

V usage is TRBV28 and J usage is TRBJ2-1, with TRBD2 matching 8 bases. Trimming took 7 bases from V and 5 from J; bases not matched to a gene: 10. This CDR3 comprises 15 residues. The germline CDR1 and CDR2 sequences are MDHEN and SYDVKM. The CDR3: CASTHSGGKNNEQFF. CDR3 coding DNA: TGTGCCAGCACCCATTCGGGAGGGAAAAACAATGAGCAGTTCTTC.

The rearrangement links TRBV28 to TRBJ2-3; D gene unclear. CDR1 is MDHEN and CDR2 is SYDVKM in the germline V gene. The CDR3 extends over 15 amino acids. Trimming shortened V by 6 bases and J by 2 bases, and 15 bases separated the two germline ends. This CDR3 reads CASSRERELTDTQYF. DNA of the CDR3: TGTGCCAGCAGCCGTGAAAGAGAACTCACAGATACGCAGTATTTT.

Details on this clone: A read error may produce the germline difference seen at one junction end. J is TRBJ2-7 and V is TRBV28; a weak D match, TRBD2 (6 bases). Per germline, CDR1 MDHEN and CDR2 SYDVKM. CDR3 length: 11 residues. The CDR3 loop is CATSREAPWYF. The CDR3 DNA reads TGTGCCACCAGTAGGGAGGCCCCCTGGTACTTC.

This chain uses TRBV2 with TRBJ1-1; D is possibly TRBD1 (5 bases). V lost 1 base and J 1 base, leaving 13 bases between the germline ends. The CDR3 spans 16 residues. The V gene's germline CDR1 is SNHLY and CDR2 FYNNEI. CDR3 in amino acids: CASSEGGGTWNTEAFF. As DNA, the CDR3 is TGTGCCAGCAGTGAAGGGGGAGGGACGTGGAACACTGAAGCTTTCTTT.

Here the CDR3 reads CASSGGTSGFTSYNEQFF. Here the CDR3 DNA reads TGTGCCAGCAGTGGCGGGACTAGCGGTTTCACCTCCTACAATGAGCAGTTCTTC. The chain links TRBV27 to TRBJ2-1; 11 positions agree with TRBD2. CDR3 length equals 18 residues. V lost 5 bases to trimming and J lost 0 bases; unmatched junction nucleotides: 9. Germline CDR1 MNHEY, CDR2 SMNVEV (reference sequence).

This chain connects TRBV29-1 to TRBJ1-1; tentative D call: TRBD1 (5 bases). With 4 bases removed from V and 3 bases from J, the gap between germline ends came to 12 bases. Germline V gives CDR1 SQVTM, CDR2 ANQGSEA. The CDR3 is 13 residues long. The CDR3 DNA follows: TGCAGCGTTGCCCGTCGGGGGGACACTGAAGCTTTCTTT. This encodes CSVARRGDTEAFF.

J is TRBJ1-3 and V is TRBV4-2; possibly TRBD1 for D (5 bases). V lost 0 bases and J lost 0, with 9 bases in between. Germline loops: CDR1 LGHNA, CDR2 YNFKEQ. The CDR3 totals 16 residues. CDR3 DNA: TGTGCCAGCAGCCAAGATGGTGACAGCTCTGGAAACACCATATATTTT. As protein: CASSQDGDSSGNTIYF.

CDR3 residues: CASSYSGARETQYF. DNA for the CDR3: TGTGCCAGCAGTTACTCGGGGGCGAGGGAGACCCAGTACTTC. The V call is TRBV6-5, the J call TRBJ2-5; perhaps TRBD1 as D (6 bases). Germline V gives CDR1 MNHEY, CDR2 SVGAGI. V was cut by 0 bases and J by 5 bases, with 10 bases left in between. The CDR3 is 14 amino acids.

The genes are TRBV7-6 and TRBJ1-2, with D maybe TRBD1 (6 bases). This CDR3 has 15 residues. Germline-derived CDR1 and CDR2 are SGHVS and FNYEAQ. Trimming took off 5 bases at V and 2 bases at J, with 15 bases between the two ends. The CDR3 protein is CASSLTEGGNYGYTF. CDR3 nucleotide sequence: TGTGCCAGCAGCCTCACCGAGGGGGGGAACTATGGCTACACCTTC.

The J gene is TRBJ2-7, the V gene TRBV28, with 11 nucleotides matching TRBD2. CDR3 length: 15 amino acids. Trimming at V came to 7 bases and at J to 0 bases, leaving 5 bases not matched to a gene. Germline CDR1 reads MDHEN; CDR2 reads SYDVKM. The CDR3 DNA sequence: TGTGCCAGCACCCTGACTAGCGGGAACTCCTACGAGCAGTACTTC. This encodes CASTLTSGNSYEQYF.

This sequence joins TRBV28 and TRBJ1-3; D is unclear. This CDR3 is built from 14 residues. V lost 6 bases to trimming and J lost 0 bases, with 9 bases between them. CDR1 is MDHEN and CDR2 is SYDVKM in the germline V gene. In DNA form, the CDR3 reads TGTGCCAGCAGACCCCCGGTCTCTGGAAACACCATATATTTT. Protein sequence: CASRPPVSGNTIYF. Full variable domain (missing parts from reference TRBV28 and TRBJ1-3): DVKVTQSSRYLVKRTGEKVFLECVQDMDHENMFWYRQDPGLGLRLIYFSYDVKMKEKGDIPEGYSVSREKKERFSLILESASTNQTSMYLCASRPPVSGNTIYFGEGSWLTVV.

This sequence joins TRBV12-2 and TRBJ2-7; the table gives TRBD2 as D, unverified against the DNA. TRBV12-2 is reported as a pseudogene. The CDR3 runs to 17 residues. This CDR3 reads CASRLGGTRSGTHEQYF. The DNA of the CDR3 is TGTGCAAGTCGCTTGGGAGGAACGAGGAGCGGCACCCACGAGCAGTACTTC.

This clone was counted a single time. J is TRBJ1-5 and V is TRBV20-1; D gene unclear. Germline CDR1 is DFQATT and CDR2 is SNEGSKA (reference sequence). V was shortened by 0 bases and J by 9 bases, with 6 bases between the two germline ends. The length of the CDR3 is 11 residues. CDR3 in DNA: TGCAGTGCTAGAGATCTCGGGCCCCAGCATTTT. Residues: CSARDLGPQHF.